The present T cell receptor beta chain was sequenced within a study of cytomegalovirus exposure and HLA in healthy donors (dated by TCRdb to about 2017). With respect to the entire study: An earlier analysis of about 560 of the donors reported 250 to 350 Gb of sequence data and around 120 million unique TCR beta sequences obtained from 180 million or so T cells. The T cell repertoires of about 700 subjects were profiled by immunosequencing and related to cytomegalovirus serostatus. Across approximately 400 genotyped donors of the cohort, an average of approximately 240,000 unique TCR beta nucleotide sequences per donor were sequenced, and about a sixth of those sequences were non-productive. An earlier analysis of 587 of the donors applied high-throughput TCR beta sequencing to assess whether each TCR beta V gene segment acted as functional or pseudogenic. Alongside the repertoire data, information on donor age, sex, ethnicity and CMV serostatus was compiled. Every repertoire in the discovery cohort had been generated on one and the same sequencing platform. About 330 gigabases of sequencing data and 91 million or so unique TCR sequences made up an early release that covered roughly 670 HLA-typed donors. A separate validation cohort of about 110 different subjects was used in addition to the roughly 620-subject first cohort. Typing coverage differed by locus: A, B, C, DRB1 and DQB1 were typed in roughly 629-640 donors, DQA1 in about 560, DPA1 in 600 to 610, and DPB1 in just under 490. The aim of the study was to test whether cataloging public T cell receptors could identify signatures of past pathogen exposure. Four or five DR-DQ haplotypes were handled as single units for association and clustering because linkage in the cohort was strong. The study combined high-throughput TCR immunosequencing, statistical association of individual TCRs with disease status, and machine learning to predict cytomegalovirus infection status. Class I and class II HLA loci were covered by the typing at four-digit resolution. To study patterns of TCR occurrence, a later analysis re-analyzed previously published TCR beta repertoires from several hundred donors and added high-resolution HLA genotyping. In the later analysis, no new phenotypic data were used to find candidate immune exposures; instead, reliance was placed on TCR beta sequences and their occurrence across donors. Of the roughly 410 genotyped donors, 81% were placed in the genetic ancestry cluster associated with self-reported Caucasian donors. A later genetic analysis used genome-wide SNP genotypes for about 65% of the 666 donors, treating that subset as a discovery cohort. On the study overall, not on this receptor specifically: The earlier analysis of nearly 600 of the donors excluded approximately 17 rarely observed V segments, including chromosome 9 orphons, because counts were too low. While some public TCRs were present in many individuals, most TCR sequences turned up only very rarely across donors. The sequencing pipeline was judged likely to have produced a cluster of highly shared sequence variants as a technical artifact. An association between a missense DCLRE1C variant and V-gene and J-gene trimming of TCR beta chains was found in a later genetic analysis and replicated in an independent cohort. In a later analysis, most CMV-associated TCR beta chains were found to appear HLA-restricted, with HLA associations seemingly driven largely by CMV exposure. Some IMGT-functional V segments, including TRBV6-2 and TRBV6-3, could not be distinguished by the 87-base-pair reads and were therefore excluded. Specific HLA alleles were associated with 15,000 to 20,000 TCR beta sequences at a false discovery rate of 0.05 in a later analysis. Three of the identified cytomegalovirus-associated TCR beta chains were confirmed in vitro to be specific for cytomegalovirus antigens. The cohort was sequenced for TCR beta chains only, and without alpha or paired-chain data the features that could be detected were limited. The classifier was reported to diagnose cytomegalovirus status with high specificity and sensitivity in both the original and validation cohorts. An earlier analysis of approximately 530 of the donors showed that most TCR beta V segments appeared in productive rearrangements either about 87% or about 30% of the time, which broadly matched IMGT annotations. Presence/absence analyses assumed roughly uniform sequencing depth across donors, an assumption that may not hold. Strong co-occurrence of HLA alleles, especially DR and DQ, made assigning TCR associations to individual alleles difficult. It was suggested by the authors that the approach could potentially be generalized to other disease states and immunological phenotypes. Because HLA typing was missing for some donors at each locus, association tests included only the typed subset. In a later analysis, TCR association rates were found to vary across HLA loci, with the most associated TCRs seen for DRB1 alleles and the fewest for HLA-C alleles. The study gave a list of about 150 TCR beta chains associated with cytomegalovirus. A further reported finding was that TCR beta sequences accurately predicted the HLA-A and HLA-B alleles for most subjects in the first cohort. The only immune exposure information available for the cohort was CMV serostatus. Linkage disequilibrium might explain the correlated functional status among segregating V segments, but an unknown experimental factor could not be ruled out. Compared with equally common non-associated chains, HLA-associated TCR beta chains in a later analysis were more clonally expanded and had lower generation probabilities. A later genetic analysis reported fewer N-insertions in productive TCRs among donors in an Asian-associated ancestry cluster than the roughly 640-donor mean. According to a later analysis, parvovirus B19, influenza, CMV and Epstein-Barr virus appeared linked to several top co-occurrence clusters.

Trimming takes 2 bases off V and 4 bases off J; junction bases not matched to a gene: 8. Its CDR3 holds 15 amino acids, cysteine through phenylalanine. Only CDR3 DNA is held: 45 bases, read in frame from base 1. From the germline V gene (reference sequence), CDR1 is SEHNR and CDR2 is FQNEAQ. The cohort comprised some 700 healthy bone marrow donors. All cohort members were sampled while nominally healthy, although unrecorded immune exposures were likely present. The donor tested CMV seronegative, placing the donor among the 352 seronegative members of the cohort. Each donor provided a peripheral blood sample, and peripheral blood mononuclear cells were used for TCR beta sequencing. Genomic DNA was extracted from the blood cell samples with the Qiagen DNeasy Blood Extraction Kit. Notes on this clone: Its binding antigen is unknown. No base quality information exists; no much larger clone differs at one position.

The library was made by the immunoSEQ multiplex PCR assay. A mixture of 60 forward primers for TCR Vbeta segments and 13 reverse primers for TCR Jbeta segments was used in the multiplex PCR. The CDR3 region of rearranged TCR beta genes was amplified from genomic DNA by a multiplex PCR assay. The Illumina HiSeq System was used to sequence the amplified TCR beta libraries as 87-base-pair reads. The paper's data handling went like this. Across the 500 to 700 repertoires, a later analysis counted some 81 million unique TCR beta chains, approximately 12 million of which were shared by at least two donors. To remove PCR and sequencing errors, raw reads were error-corrected and collapsed into unique sequences using a nearest-neighbor algorithm that merged closely related sequences. V, D and J gene segments were assigned by aligning CDR3 sequences to IMGT reference sequences. For a sequence to be retained, a match of at least six nucleotides was required to both a V gene segment and a J gene segment. A rearrangement was called productive if the CDR3 had no stop codons and remained in frame with V and J, and every other rearrangement was called non-productive. Following IMGT convention, CDR3 was defined as the stretch from the second conserved V-encoded cysteine up to the conserved J-encoded phenylalanine. The earlier analysis of some 540 of the donors excluded any sequence lacking an unambiguous match to a single V gene segment. An earlier analysis of several hundred of the donors classified V segments as functional when productive rearrangements were above 56.7% and as segregating when the standard deviation between donors was above 5%. A statistical classification framework was built for diagnosing cytomegalovirus status from the catalog of TCR beta chain sequences. In a later analysis, V and J genes were assigned by comparing TCR nucleotide sequences against IMGT/GENE-DB human TR gene sequences. The TCRdist pipeline was used in a later analysis to assign CDR3 sequences and most-parsimonious VDJ recombination scenarios. In a later analysis, each TCR beta chain was defined by its CDR3 amino acid sequence together with its V-gene family, and reads lacking a unique V-gene family were excluded. In a later analysis, around 650 highly shared, low-generation-probability nucleotide sequences were removed to address suspected cross-contamination and a sequencing artifact. In a later analysis, a clonal expansion index for each public chain was calculated from normalized within-repertoire ranks of inferred template counts. Generation probabilities in a later analysis came from a VDJ recombination model fitted to out-of-frame rearrangements, and those results were checked against IGoR. Hypergeometric tests were used in a later analysis to score TCR-TCR, TCR-HLA and TCR-CMV co-occurrence, with a repertoire-size bias correction applied to the TCR pairs. A later analysis estimated false discovery rates by permuting HLA or CMV assignments 20 times. In a later analysis, co-occurring TCRs were grouped with DBSCAN, and TCRdist sequence similarity was added when clustering was performed within HLA-allele-positive subsets. Repertoires with fewer than 30,000 or more than 120,000 public chains were left out of co-occurrence clustering, as were four to six repertoires with anomalous nucleotide sharing. TCRdb re-hosts the immuneACCESS table, in-frame sequences only. Its copies lack some clones; in the studies checked, an unresolved V gene accounts for under half of them, and the cause for the rest is not known. V and J calls and clone size are as listed in that table; D and trimming were resolved from the DNA. The sample profile shows fewer than 250,000 clones; around 87% of them were found once. The top ten hold 1.5% to 2% of the sample.

The sequenced material came from PBMCs. This receptor was obtained from a woman between 18 and 29 years old in good health and CMV-seronegative. The V and J segments used are TRBV7-9 and TRBJ2-7, with TRBD1 identical over 7 junction bases. CDR3 protein: CASSLYPTGPYEQYF. The nucleotide sequence reads as follows: TGTGCCAGCAGCTTATACCCGACAGGGCCTTACGAGCAGTACTTC. The entire variable domain, with the stretches around the CDR3 drawn from the reference TRBV7-9 and TRBJ2-7 proteins, is DTGVSQNPRHKITKRGQNVTFRCDPISEHNRLYWYRQTLGQGPEFLTYFQNEAQLEKSRLLSDRFSAERPKGSFSTLEIQRTEQGDSAMYLCASSLYPTGPYEQYFGPGTRLTVT.